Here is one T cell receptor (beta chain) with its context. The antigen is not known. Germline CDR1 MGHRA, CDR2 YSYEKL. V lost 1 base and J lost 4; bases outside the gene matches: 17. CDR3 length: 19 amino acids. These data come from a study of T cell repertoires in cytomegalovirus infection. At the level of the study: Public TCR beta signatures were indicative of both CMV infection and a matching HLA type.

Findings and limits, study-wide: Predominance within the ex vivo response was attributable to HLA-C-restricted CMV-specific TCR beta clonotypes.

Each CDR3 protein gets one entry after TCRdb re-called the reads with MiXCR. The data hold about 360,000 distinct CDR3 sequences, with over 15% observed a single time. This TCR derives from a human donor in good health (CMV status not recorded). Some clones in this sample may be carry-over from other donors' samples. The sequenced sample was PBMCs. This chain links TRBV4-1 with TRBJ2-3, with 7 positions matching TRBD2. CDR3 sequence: CASSQVGRASGGGSDTQYF. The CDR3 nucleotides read TGCGCCAGCAGCCAAGTGGGTCGAGCTAGCGGTGGTGGTTCAGATACGCAGTATTTT.